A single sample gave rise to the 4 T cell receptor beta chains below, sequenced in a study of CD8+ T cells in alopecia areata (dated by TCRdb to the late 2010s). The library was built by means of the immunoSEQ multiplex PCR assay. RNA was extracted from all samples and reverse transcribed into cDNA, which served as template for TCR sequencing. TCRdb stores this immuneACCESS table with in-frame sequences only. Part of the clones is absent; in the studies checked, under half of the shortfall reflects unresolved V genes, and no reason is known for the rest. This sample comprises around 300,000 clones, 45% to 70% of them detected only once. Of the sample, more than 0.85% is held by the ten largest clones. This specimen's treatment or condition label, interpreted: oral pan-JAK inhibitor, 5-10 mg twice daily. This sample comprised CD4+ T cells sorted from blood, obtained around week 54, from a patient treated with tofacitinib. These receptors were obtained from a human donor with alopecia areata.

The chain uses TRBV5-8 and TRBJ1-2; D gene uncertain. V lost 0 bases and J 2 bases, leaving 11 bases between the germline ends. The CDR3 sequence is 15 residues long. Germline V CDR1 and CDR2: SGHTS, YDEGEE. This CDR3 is CASSLEGGRNYGYTF. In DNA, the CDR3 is TGTGCCAGCAGCTTGGAGGGAGGGCGCAACTATGGCTACACCTTC.

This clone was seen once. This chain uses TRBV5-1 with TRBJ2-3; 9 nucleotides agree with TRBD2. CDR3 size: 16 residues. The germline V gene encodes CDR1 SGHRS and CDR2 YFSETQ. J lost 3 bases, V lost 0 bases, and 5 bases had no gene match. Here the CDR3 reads CASSLGVAGVTDTQYF. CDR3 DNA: TGCGCCAGCAGCTTGGGAGTAGCGGGGGTTACAGATACGCAGTATTTT.

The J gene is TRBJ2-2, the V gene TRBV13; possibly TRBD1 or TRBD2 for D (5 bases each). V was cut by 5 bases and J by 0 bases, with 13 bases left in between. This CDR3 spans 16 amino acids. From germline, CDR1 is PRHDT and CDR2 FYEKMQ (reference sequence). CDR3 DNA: TGTGCCAGCAGCCTCTTGGGGGAGCCGAACACCGGGGAGCTGTTTTTT. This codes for CASSLLGEPNTGELFF.

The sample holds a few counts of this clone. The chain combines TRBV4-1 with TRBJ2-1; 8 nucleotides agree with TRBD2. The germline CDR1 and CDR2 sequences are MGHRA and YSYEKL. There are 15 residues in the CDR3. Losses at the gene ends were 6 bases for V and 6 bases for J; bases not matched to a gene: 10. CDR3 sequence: CASSPTGGAGNEQFF. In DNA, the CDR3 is TGCGCCAGCAGTCCAACCGGGGGGGCCGGCAATGAGCAGTTCTTC.